This TCR beta chain emerged from a study of blood T cells in healthy people across ages. Alongside a J-beta primer mix, a sample-barcoded 5' primer served in a second PCR lasting roughly 6 to 11 cycles. TCRdb re-called the 5' RACE reads with MiXCR, one entry per CDR3 protein. The sample contains roughly 1,800,000 distinct CDR3 sequences, around half of which appear only once. CDR1 is MGHRA and CDR2 is YSYEKL in the germline V gene. Trimming took off 3 bases at V and 0 bases at J, with 4 bases between the two ends. The CDR3 is made up of 13 amino acids. Whenever a sample was processed, at least 7 million PBMCs were isolated. This clonotype has just a few counts.

Material: blood. The sequence was collected from a middle-aged woman in good health. The gene calls are TRBV4-1 and TRBJ2-3, with D hard to call. As DNA, the CDR3 is TGCGCCAGCAGCCACGCCAGCACAGATACGCAGTATTTT. It codes for CASSHASTDTQYF.